This TCR beta chain appears in the sequencing data of a study of early T cells in non-severe SARS-CoV-2 infection. In the study overall: Bulk RNA isolated from unsorted whole blood underwent sequencing; chains were not paired.

This CDR3 is built from 17 residues. The germline V gene encodes CDR1 MNHEY and CDR2 SVGAGI. With 6 bases removed from V and 5 bases from J, the gap between germline ends came to 25 bases. TCRdb re-called the 5' RACE reads with MiXCR, one entry per CDR3 protein. The sample yields about 77,000 distinct CDR3 sequences, approximately 16% seen once. This clonotype occurred a few times. Sample: whole blood. This rearrangement joins TRBV6-5 to TRBJ1-2; D might be TRBD1 (5 bases). This TCR was sampled from an adult who was a healthcare worker with PCR-confirmed SARS-CoV-2 infection or an uninfected control (not recorded which). The CDR3 spells CASSRPNGGGKVYGYTF. The CDR3 DNA reads TGTGCCAGCAGCCGACCCAACGGCGGGGGGAAAGTATATGGCTACACCTTC.